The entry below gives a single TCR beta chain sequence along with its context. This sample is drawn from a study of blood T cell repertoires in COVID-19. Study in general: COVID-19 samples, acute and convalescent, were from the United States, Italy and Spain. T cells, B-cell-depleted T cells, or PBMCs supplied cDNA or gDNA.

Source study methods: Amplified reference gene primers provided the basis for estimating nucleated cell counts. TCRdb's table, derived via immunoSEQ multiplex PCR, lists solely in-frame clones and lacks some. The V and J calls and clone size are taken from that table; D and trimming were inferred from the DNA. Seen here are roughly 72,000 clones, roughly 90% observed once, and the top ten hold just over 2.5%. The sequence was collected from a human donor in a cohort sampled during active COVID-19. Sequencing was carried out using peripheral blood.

CDR3: CSARADYGYTF. CDR3 sequence (DNA): TGCAGTGCTAGAGCGGACTATGGCTACACCTTC. This rearrangement joins TRBV20-1 to TRBJ1-2; D remains ambiguous. The germline V gene has CDR1 DFQATT and CDR2 SNEGSKA (reference sequence). The germline V and J ends were trimmed by 1 base and 3 bases, with 3 bases remaining between them. The CDR3 has 11 amino acids.